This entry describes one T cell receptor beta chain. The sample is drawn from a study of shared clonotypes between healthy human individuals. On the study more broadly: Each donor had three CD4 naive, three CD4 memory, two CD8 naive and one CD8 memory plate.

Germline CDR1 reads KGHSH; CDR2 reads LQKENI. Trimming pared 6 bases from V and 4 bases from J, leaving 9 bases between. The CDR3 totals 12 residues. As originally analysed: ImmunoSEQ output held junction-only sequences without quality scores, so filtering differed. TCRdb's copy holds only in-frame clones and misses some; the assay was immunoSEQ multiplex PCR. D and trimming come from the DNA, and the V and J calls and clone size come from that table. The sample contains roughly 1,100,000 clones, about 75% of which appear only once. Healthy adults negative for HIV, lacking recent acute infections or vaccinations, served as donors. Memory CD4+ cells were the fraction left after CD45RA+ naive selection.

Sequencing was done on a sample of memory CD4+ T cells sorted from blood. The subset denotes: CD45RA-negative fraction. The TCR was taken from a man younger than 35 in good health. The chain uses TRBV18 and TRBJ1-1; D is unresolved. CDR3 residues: CASSTILTEAFF. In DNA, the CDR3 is TGTGCCAGCTCTACCATCCTCACTGAAGCTTTCTTT.